These T cell receptor beta chains were read from a single sample in a study of cytomegalovirus exposure and HLA in healthy donors. Using immunoSEQ multiplex PCR, the repertoire was profiled, and TCRdb retains in-frame clones only, with some absent. The sample consists of more than 110,000 clones, roughly 78% of them appearing once. Source material: PBMCs. The receptors stem from a man in his thirties or forties in good health and CMV-seronegative. Each CDR3 is given with its conserved first and last residue. Fields, in order: clone size, D gene, V gene, J gene, CDR3 protein, CDR3 DNA. The D gene is left open where the match is weak. Size is stated for part of the rows, as once, few or many counts, or as a class when the clone is expanded.

NA	NA	TRBV5-4	TRBJ2-7	CASSVTLALEQYF	TGTGCCAGCAGCGTGACCCTAGCCCTCGAGCAGTACTTC
NA	TRBD1	TRBV15	TRBJ1-2	CATSRADRAYGYTF	TGTGCCACCAGCAGAGCGGACAGGGCCTATGGCTACACCTTC
NA	TRBD1	TRBV25-1	TRBJ2-2	CASSAGQRTGELFF	TGTGCCAGCAGTGCGGGACAGAGAACCGGGGAGCTGTTTTTT
once	NA	TRBV15	TRBJ2-5	CATSKDRGANQETQYF	TGTGCCACCAGCAAAGACCGGGGGGCAAACCAAGAGACCCAGTACTTC
NA	TRBD1	TRBV13	TRBJ1-1	CASSLAGGDTEAFF	TGTGCCAGCAGCTTAGCAGGGGGAGACACTGAAGCTTTCTTT
NA	TRBD1	TRBV7-9	TRBJ1-2	CASSPPGQETDYYGYTF	TGTGCCAGCAGCCCACCGGGACAGGAAACCGATTACTATGGCTACACCTTC
few	NA	TRBV5-1	TRBJ2-7	CASSLAPGGFSYEQYF	TGCGCCAGCAGCTTGGCCCCGGGGGGCTTCTCCTACGAGCAGTACTTC
NA	TRBD1	TRBV5-1	TRBJ1-6	CASSRTGENSPLHF	TGCGCCAGCAGCAGGACAGGCGAAAATTCACCCCTCCACTTT
NA	NA	TRBV2	TRBJ2-3	CASSPLAASTDTQYF	TGTGCCAGCAGCCCCTTAGCGGCTAGCACAGATACGCAGTATTTT
NA	NA	TRBV2	TRBJ1-5	CASSRTDSNQPQHF	TGTGCCAGCAGCAGGACAGATAGCAATCAGCCCCAGCATTTT
NA	NA	TRBV5-5	TRBJ1-2	CASGGRDYGYTF	TGTGCCTCCGGGGGTCGGGACTATGGCTACACCTTC
once	TRBD1	TRBV7-6	TRBJ1-1	CASSEGGSSLTEAFF	TGTGCCAGCAGCGAAGGGGGCTCATCGCTCACTGAAGCTTTCTTT
NA	NA	TRBV2	TRBJ2-3	CASTISPRDGGGTDTQYF	TGTGCCAGCACCATTTCCCCCCGGGACGGGGGAGGCACAGATACGCAGTATTTT
few	NA	TRBV2	TRBJ1-1	CASSVDTEAFF	TGTGCCAGCAGTGTAGACACTGAAGCTTTCTTT
once	TRBD1	TRBV5-1	TRBJ2-4	CASSRDSKNIQYF	TGCGCCAGCAGCCGGGACAGTAAAAACATTCAGTACTTC